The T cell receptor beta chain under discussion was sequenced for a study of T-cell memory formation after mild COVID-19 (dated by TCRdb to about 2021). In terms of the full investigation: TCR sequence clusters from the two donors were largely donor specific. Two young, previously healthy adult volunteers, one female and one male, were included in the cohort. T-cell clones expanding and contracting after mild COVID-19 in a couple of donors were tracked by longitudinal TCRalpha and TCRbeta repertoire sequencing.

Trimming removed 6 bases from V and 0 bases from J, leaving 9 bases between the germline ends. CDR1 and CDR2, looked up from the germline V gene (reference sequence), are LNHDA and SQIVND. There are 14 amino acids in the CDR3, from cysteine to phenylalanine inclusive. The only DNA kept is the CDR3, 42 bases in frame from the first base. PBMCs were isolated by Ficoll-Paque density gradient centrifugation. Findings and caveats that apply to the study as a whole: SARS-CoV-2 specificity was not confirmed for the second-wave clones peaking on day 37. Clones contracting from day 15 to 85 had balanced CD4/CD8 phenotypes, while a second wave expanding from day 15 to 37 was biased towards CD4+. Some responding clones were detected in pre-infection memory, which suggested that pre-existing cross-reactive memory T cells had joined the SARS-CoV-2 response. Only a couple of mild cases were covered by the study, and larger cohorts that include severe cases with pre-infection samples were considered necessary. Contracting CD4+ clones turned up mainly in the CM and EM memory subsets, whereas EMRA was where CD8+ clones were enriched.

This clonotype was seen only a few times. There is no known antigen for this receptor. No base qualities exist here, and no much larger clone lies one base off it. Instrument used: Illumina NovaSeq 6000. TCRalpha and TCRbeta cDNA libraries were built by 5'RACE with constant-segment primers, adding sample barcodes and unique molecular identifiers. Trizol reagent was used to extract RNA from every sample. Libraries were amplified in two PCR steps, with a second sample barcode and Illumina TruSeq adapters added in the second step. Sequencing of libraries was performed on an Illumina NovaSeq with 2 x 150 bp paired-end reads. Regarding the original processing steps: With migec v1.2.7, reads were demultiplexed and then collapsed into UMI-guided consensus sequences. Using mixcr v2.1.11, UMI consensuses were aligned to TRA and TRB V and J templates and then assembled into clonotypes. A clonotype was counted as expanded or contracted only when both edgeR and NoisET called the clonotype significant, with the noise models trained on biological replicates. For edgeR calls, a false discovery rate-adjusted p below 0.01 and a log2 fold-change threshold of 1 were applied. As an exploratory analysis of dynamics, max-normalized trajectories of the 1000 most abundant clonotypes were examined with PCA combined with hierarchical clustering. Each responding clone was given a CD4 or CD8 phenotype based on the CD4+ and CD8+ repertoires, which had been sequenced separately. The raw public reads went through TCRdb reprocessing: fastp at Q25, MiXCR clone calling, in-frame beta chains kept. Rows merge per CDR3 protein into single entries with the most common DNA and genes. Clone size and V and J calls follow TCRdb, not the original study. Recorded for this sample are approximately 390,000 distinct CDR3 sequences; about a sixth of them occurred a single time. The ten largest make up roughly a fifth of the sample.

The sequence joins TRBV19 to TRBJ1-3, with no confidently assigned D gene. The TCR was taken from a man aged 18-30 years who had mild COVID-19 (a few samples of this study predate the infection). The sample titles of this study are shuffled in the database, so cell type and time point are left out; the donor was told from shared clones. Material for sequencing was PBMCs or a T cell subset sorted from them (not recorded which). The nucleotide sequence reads TGTGCCAGTAGAGGACGGTCCTCTGGAAACACCATATATTTT. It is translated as CASRGRSSGNTIYF.